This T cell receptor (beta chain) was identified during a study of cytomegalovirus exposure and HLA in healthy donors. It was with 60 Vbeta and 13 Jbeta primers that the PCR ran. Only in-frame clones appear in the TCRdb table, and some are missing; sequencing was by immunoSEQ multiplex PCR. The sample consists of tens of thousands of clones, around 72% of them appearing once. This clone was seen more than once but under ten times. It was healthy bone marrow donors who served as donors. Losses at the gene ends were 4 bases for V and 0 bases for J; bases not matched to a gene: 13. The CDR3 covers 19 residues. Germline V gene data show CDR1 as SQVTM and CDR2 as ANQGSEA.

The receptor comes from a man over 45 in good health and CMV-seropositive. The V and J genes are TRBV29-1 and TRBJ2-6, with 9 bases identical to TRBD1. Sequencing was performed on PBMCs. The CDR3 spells CSVVIPLDRGPSGANVLTF. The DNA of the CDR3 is TGCAGCGTTGTAATCCCATTGGACAGGGGACCCTCTGGGGCCAACGTCCTGACTTTC.